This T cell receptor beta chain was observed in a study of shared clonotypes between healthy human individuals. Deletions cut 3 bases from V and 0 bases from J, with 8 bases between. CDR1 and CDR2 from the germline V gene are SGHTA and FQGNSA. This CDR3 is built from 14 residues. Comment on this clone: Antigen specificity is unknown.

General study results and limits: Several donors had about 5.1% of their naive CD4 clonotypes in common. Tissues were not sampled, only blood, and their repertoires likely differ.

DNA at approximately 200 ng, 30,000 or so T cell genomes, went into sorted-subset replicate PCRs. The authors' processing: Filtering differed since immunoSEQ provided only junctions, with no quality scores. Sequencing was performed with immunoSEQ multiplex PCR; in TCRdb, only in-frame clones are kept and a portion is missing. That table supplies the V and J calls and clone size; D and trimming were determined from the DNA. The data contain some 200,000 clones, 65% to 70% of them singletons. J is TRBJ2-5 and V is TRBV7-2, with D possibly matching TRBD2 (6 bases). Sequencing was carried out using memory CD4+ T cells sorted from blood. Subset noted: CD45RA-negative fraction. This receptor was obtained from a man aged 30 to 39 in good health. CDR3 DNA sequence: TGTGCCAGCAGCTTTGGGGGGAACCAAGAGACCCAGTACTTC. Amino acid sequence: CASSFGGNQETQYF.